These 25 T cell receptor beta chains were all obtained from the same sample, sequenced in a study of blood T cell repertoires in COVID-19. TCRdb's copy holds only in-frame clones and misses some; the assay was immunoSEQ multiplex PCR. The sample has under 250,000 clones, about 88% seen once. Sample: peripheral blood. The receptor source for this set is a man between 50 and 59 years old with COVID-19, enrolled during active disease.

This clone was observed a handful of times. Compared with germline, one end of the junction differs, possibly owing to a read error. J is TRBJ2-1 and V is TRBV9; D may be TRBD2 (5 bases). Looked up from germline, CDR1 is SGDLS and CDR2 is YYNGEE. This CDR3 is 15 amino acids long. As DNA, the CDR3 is TGTGCCAGCAGCTCCGGACTCGCCTCCCACAATGAGCAGTTCTTC. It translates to CASSSGLASHNEQFF.

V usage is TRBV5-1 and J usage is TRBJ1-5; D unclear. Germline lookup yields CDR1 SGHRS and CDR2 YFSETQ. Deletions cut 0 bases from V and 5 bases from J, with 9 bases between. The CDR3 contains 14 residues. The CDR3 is CASSLGGFDQPQHF. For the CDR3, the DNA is TGCGCCAGCAGCTTGGGCGGTTTTGATCAGCCCCAGCATTTT.

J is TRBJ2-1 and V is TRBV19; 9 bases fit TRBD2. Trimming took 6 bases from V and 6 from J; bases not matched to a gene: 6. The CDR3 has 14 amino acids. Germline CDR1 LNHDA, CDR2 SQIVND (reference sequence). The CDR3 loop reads CASRLGLAGNEQFF. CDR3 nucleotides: TGTGCCAGTAGGCTGGGACTAGCCGGCAATGAGCAGTTCTTC.

This chain's CDR3 is CASSPGTSGGPVVEYF. For the CDR3, the DNA is TGTGCCAGCAGCCCCGGGACTAGCGGGGGCCCTGTGGTAGAGTATTTT. V and J are TRBV11-1 and TRBJ2-3, with 14 bases matching TRBD2. V was pared by 5 bases and J by 13 bases, with 14 bases of the junction left unmatched. Germline V gene data show CDR1 as SGHAT and CDR2 as FQDESV (reference sequence). There are 16 residues in the CDR3.

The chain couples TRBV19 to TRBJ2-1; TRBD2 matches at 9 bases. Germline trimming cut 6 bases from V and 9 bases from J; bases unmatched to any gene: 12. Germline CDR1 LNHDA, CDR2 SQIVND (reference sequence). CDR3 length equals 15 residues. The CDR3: CASSKNAGGPTEQFF. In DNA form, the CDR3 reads TGTGCCAGTAGCAAAAACGCGGGGGGGCCAACTGAGCAGTTCTTC.

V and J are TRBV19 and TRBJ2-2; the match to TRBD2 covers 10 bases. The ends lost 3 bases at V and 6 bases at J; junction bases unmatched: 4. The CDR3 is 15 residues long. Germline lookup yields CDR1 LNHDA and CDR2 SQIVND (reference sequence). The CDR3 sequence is CASSILAGVSGELFF. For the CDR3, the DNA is TGTGCCAGTAGTATCCTAGCGGGAGTTTCCGGGGAGCTGTTTTTT.

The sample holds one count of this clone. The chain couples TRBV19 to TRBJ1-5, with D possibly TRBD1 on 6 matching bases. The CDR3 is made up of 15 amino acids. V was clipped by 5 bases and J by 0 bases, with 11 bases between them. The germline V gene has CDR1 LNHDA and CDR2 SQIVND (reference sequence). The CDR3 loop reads CASSSGTNSNQPQHF. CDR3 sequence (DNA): TGTGCCAGTAGTTCCGGGACAAATAGCAATCAGCCCCAGCATTTT.

The DNA for the CDR3 is TGTGCCATCAGTGAGTCAGGGGGCTCAGTAATTCCCCTCCACTTT. This translates into CAISESGGSVIPLHF. The V gene is TRBV10-3, the J gene TRBJ1-6; 7 nucleotides align to TRBD1. The CDR3 spans 15 residues. The V gene end was trimmed by 0 bases and the J gene end by 13 bases; junction bases not matched to a gene: 9. Germline values: CDR1 ENHRY, CDR2 SYGVKD.

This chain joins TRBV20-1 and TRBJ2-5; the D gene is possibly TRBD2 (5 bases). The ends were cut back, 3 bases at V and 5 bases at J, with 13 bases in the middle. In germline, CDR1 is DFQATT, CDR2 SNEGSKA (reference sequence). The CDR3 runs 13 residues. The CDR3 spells CSASLAFLETQYF. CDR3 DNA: TGCAGTGCTAGTCTAGCTTTCTTGGAGACCCAGTACTTC.

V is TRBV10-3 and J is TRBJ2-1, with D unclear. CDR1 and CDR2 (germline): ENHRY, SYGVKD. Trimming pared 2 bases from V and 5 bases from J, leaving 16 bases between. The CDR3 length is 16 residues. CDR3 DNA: TGTGCCATCAGTGAGACTCCACAGCCAGAAAACAATGAGCAGTTCTTC. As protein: CAISETPQPENNEQFF.

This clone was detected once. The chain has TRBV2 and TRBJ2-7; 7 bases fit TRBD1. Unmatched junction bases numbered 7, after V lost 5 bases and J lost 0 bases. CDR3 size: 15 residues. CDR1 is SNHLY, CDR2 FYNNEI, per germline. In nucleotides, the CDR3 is TGTGCCAGCAGTAGAACAGGGGCCGTCTCCTACGAGCAGTACTTC. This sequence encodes CASSRTGAVSYEQYF.

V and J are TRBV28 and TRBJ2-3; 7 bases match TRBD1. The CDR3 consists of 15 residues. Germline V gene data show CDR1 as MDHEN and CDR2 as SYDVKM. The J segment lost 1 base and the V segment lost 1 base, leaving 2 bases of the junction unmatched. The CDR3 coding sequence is TGTGCCAGCAGTTTATTTCAGGGGGGCACAGATACGCAGTATTTT. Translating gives CASSLFQGGTDTQYF.

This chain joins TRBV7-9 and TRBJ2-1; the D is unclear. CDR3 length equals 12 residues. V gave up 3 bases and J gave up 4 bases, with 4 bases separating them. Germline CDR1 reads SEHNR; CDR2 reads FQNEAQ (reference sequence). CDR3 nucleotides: TGTGCCAGCAGCTTTGCGTACAATGAGCAGTTCTTC. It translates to CASSFAYNEQFF.

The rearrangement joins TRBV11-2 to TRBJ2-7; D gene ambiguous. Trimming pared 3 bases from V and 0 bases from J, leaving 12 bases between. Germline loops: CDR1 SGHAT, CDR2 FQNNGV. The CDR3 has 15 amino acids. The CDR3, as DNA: TGTGCCAGCAGCTTGCGCCAAGACATCTCCTACGAGCAGTACTTC. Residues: CASSLRQDISYEQYF.

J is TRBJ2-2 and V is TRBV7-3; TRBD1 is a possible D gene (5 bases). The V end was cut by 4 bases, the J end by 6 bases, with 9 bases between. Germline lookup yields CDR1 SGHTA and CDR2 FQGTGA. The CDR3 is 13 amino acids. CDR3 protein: CASSSATAGELFF. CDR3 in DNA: TGTGCCAGCAGCTCGGCGACAGCCGGGGAGCTGTTTTTT.

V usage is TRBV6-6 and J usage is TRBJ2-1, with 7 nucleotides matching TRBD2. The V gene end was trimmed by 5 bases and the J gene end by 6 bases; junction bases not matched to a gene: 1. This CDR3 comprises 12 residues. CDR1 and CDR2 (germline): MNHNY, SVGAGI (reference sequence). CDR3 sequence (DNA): TGTGCCAGCAGTCGGACTAGCAATGAGCAGTTCTTC. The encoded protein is CASSRTSNEQFF.

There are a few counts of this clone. CDR3 amino acids: CASKESRGKNTGELFF. The CDR3 bases are TGTGCCAGTAAAGAAAGTCGGGGGAAAAACACCGGGGAGCTGTTTTTT. The rearrangement links TRBV19 to TRBJ2-2; perhaps TRBD2 as D (6 bases). Germline V gives CDR1 LNHDA, CDR2 SQIVND (reference sequence). The V and J ends lost 7 bases and 2 bases respectively, with 17 bases between them. This CDR3 is built from 16 residues.

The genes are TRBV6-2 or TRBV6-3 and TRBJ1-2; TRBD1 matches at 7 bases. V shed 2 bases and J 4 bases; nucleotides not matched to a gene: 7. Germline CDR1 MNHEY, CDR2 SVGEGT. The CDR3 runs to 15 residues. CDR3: CASSYRDSAAYGYTF. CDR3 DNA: TGTGCCAGCAGTTACAGGGACAGCGCTGCCTATGGCTACACCTTC.

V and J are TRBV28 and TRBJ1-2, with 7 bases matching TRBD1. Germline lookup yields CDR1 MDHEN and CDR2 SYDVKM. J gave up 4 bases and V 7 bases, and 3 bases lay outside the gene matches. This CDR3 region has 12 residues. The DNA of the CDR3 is TGTGCCAGCAAGGGACAGATCTATGGCTACACCTTC. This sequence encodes CASKGQIYGYTF.

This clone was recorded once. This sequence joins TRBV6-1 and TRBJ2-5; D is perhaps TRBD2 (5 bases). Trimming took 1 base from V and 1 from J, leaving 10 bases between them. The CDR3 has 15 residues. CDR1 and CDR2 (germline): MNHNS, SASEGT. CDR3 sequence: CASSEVVGSQETQYF. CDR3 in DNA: TGTGCCAGCAGTGAAGTTGTGGGGAGCCAAGAGACCCAGTACTTC.

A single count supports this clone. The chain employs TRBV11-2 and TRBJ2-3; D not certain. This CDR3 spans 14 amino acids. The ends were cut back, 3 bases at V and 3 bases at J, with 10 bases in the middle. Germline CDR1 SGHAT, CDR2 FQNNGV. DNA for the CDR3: TGTGCCAGCAGCTTCGGTCGTTGGACAGATACGCAGTATTTT. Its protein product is CASSFGRWTDTQYF.

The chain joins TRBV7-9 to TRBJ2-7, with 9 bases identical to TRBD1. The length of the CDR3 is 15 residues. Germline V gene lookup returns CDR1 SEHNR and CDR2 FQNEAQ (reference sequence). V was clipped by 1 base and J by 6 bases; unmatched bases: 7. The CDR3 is CASSLGQGEIGEQYF. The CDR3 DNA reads TGTGCCAGCAGCTTAGGACAGGGGGAAATAGGCGAGCAGTACTTC.

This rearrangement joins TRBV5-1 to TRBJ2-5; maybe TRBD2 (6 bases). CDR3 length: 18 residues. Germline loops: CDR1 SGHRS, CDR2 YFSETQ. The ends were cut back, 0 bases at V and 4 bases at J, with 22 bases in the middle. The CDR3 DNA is TGCGCCAGCAGCTTGGGTTCCGGAGGGGATTGGTTTCGAGAGACCCAGTACTTC. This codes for CASSLGSGGDWFRETQYF.

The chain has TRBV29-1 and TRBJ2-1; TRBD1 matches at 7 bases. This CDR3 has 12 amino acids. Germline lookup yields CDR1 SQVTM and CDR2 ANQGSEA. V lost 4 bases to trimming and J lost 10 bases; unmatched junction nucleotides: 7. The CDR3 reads CSVGRQGSEQFF. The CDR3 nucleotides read TGCAGCGTTGGCAGACAGGGTTCAGAGCAGTTCTTC.

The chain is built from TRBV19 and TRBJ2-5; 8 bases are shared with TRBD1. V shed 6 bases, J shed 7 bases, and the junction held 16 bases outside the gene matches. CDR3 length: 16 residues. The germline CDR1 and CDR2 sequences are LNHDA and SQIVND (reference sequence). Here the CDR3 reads CASSAGRTGFGGTQYF. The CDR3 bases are TGTGCCAGTAGCGCGGGGAGGACAGGGTTCGGAGGGACCCAGTACTTC.